The present entry profiles one T cell receptor (beta chain) with its context. The antigen is undetermined. Sequencing used cDNA as its template, made by extracting RNA and reverse transcribing it. Libraries were prepared by immunoSEQ multiplex PCR; TCRdb keeps only in-frame clonotypes and omits some of them. The sample shows some 150,000 clones, around four fifths of them seen only once. Treatment given: oral pan-JAK inhibitor, 5-10 mg twice daily. The sorting of PBMCs gave CD4+ and CD8+ T cells. The sample belongs to a study of CD8+ T cells in alopecia areata. Study-wide context: Scoring of treated patients' severity used the percentage of affected scalp area.

V was pared by 3 bases and J by 4 bases, with 5 bases of the junction left unmatched. The CDR3 runs to 14 residues. CDR1 and CDR2 (germline): SGHNT, YYREEE (reference sequence). Study-level points and caveats: Scalp clonality dropped significantly under tofacitinib, as did expanded CD8+ top-100 clones.

The starting material was CD8+ T cells sorted from blood, obtained at week 4, from a patient treated with tofacitinib. This TCR derives from a human donor with alopecia areata. The V and J genes are TRBV5-4 and TRBJ2-3, with 7 bases aligning to TRBD1. The CDR3 region is CASSSTGAPDTQYF. The CDR3 DNA reads as TGTGCCAGCAGCTCCACAGGGGCCCCAGATACGCAGTATTTT.